This T cell receptor (beta chain) comes out of a study of cytomegalovirus exposure and HLA in healthy donors. Researchers ran the PCR with 60 Vbeta and 13 Jbeta primers. TCRdb keeps only in-frame clones here, not all; method: immunoSEQ multiplex PCR. The table records 200,000 to 250,000 clones, 82% of them present only once. J gave up 4 bases and V 0 bases, and 10 bases lay outside the gene matches. This CDR3 is built from 17 residues. CDR1 is SGDLS and CDR2 is YYNGEE in the germline V gene. The sequence derives from a woman in her thirties or forties in good health and CMV-seronegative. This sequence joins TRBV9 and TRBJ1-2; 9 bases are a match to TRBD1. The sample comprised PBMCs. CDR3 residues: CASSVGDGTGFLYGYTF. As DNA, the CDR3 is TGTGCCAGCAGCGTAGGGGACGGGACAGGGTTCCTCTATGGCTACACCTTC.